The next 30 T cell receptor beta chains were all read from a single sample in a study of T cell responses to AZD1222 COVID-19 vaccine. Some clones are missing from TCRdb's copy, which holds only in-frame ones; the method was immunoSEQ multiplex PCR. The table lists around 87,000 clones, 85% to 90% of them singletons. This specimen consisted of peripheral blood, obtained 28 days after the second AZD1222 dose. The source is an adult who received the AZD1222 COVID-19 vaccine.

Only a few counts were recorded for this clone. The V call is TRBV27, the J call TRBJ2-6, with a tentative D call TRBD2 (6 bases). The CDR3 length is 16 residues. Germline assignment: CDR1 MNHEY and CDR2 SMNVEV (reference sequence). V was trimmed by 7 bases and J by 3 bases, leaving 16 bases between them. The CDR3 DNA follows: TGTGCCAGCAACCCCGGGGGAGTGGATGGGGCCAACGTCCTGACTTTC. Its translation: CASNPGGVDGANVLTF.

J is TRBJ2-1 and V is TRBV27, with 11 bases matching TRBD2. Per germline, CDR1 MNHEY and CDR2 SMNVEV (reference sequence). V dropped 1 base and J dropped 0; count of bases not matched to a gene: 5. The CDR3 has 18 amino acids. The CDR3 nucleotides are TGTGCCAGCAGTTTATACCGACTAGCGGGGAACTCCTACAATGAGCAGTTCTTC. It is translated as CASSLYRLAGNSYNEQFF.

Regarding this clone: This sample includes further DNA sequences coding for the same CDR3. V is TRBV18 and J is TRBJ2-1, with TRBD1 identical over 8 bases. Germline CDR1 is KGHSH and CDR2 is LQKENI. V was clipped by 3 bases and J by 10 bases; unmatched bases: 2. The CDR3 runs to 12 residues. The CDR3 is CASSPDRVEQFF. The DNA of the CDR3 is TGTGCCAGCTCACCGGACAGGGTGGAGCAGTTCTTC.

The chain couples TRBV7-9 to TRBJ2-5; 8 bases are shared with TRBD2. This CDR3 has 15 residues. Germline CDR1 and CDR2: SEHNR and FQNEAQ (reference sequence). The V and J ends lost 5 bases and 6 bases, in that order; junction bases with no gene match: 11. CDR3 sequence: CASSTGLVAPQTQYF. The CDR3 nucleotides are TGTGCCAGCAGCACGGGACTAGTCGCCCCTCAGACCCAGTACTTC.

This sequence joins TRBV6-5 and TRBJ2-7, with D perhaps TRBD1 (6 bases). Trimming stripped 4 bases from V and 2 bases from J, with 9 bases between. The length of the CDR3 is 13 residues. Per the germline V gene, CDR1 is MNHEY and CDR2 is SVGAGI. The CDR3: CASSSGTTYEQYF. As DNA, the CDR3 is TGTGCCAGCAGTTCCGGGACAACCTACGAGCAGTACTTC.

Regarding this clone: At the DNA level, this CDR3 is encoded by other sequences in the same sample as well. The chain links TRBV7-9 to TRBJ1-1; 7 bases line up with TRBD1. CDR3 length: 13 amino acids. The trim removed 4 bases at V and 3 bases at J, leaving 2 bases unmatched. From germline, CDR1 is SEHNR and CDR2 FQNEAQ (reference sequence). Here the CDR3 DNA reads TGTGCCAGCAGCTCGCAGGGGGACACTGAAGCTTTCTTT. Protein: CASSSQGDTEAFF.

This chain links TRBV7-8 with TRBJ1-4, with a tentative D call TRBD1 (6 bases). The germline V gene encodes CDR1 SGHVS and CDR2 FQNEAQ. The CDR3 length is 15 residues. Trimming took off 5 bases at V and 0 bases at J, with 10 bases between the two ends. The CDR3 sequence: CASSQTGATNEKLFF. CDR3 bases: TGTGCCAGCAGCCAGACAGGAGCAACTAATGAAAAACTGTTTTTT.

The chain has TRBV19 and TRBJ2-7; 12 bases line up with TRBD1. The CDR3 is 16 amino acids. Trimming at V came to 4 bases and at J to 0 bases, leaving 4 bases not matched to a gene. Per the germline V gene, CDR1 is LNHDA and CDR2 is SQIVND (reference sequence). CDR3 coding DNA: TGTGCCAGTAGTAGAGGGACAGGGGGCTTCTCCTACGAGCAGTACTTC. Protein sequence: CASSRGTGGFSYEQYF.

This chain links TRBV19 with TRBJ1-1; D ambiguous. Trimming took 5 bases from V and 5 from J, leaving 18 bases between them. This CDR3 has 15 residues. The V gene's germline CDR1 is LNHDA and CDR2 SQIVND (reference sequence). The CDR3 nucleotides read TGTGCCAGTAGTTTGGAGGGCCTGTGGGTTACTGAAGCTTTCTTT. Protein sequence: CASSLEGLWVTEAFF. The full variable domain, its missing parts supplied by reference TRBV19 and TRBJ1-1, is DGGITQSPKYLFRKEGQNVTLSCEQNLNHDAMYWYRQDPGQGLRLIYYSQIVNDFQKGDIAEGYSVSREKKESFPLTVTSAQKNPTAFYLCASSLEGLWVTEAFFGQGTRLTVV.

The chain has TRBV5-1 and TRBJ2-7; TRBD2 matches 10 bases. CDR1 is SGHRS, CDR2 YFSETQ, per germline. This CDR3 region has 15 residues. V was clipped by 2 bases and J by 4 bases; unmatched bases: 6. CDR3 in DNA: TGCGCCAGCAGCTTCTGGCTAGCGGGAGTATACGAGCAGTACTTC. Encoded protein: CASSFWLAGVYEQYF.

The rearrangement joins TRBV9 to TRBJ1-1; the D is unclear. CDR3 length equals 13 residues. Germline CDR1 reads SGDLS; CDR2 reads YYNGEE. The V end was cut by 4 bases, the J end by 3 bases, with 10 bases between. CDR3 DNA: TGTGCCAGCAGCTCACTCCGGGACACTGAAGCTTTCTTT. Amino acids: CASSSLRDTEAFF.

The CDR3 reads CASSPWEGSPLHF. CDR3 coding DNA: TGTGCCAGCAGTCCCTGGGAGGGTTCACCCCTCCACTTT. This rearrangement joins TRBV12-3 or TRBV12-4 to TRBJ1-6; D gene ambiguous. Between the trimmed V and J ends, which lost 5 bases and 9 bases, there was a span of 11 bases. The CDR3 sequence is 13 residues long.

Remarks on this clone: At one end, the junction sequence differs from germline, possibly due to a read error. DNA of the CDR3: TGTGCCAGCAGCTTCACCCAGGGGAACTCTGAAGCTTTCTTT. Amino acids: CASSFTQGNSEAFF. This sequence joins TRBV7-9 and TRBJ1-1; tentatively, D is TRBD1 (6 bases). This CDR3 is built from 14 residues. Germline V gives CDR1 SEHNR, CDR2 FQNEAQ (reference sequence).

For the CDR3, the DNA is TGCGCCAGCAGTGGAAACCAGGGATACAATGAGCAGTTCTTC. Protein: CASSGNQGYNEQFF. This chain connects TRBV10-2 to TRBJ2-1; D may be TRBD1 (5 bases). Per germline, CDR1 WSHSY and CDR2 SAAADI. The CDR3 runs 14 residues. V gave up 4 bases and J gave up 4 bases, with 11 bases separating them.

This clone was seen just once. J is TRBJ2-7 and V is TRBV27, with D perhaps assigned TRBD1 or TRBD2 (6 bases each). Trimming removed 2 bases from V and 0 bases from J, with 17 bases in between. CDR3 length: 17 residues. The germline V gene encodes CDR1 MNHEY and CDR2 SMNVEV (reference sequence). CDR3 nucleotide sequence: TGTGCCAGCAGTTTAAGAGTGATGGGGGGCAACTCCTACGAGCAGTACTTC. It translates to CASSLRVMGGNSYEQYF.

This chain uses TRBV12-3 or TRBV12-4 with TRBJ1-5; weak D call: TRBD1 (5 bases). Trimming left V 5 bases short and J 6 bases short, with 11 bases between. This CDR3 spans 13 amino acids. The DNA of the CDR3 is TGTGCCAGCAGTATGGACACGCTTCAGCCCCAGCATTTT. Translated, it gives CASSMDTLQPQHF.

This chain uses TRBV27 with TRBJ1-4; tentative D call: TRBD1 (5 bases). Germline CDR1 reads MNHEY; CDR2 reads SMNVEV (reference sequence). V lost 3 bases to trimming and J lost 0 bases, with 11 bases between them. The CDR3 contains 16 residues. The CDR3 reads CASSLIGEATNEKLFF. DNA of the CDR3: TGTGCCAGCAGTTTGATAGGGGAGGCAACTAATGAAAAACTGTTTTTT. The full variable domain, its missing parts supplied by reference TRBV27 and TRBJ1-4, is EAQVTQNPRYLITVTGKKLTVTCSQNMNHEYMSWYRQDPGLGLRQIYYSMNVEVTDKGDVPEGYKVSRKEKRNFPLILESPSPNQTSLYFCASSLIGEATNEKLFFGSGTQLSVL.

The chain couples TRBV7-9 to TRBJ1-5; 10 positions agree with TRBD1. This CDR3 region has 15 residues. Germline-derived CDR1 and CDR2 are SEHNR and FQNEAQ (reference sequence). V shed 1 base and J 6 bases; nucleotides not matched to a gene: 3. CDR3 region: CASSLGTGGGQPQHF. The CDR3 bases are TGTGCCAGCAGCTTAGGGACAGGGGGTGGTCAGCCCCAGCATTTT.

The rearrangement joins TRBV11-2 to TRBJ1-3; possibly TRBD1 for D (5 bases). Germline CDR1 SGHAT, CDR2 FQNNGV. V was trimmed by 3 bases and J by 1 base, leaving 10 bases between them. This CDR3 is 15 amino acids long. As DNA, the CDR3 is TGTGCCAGCAGCTTGACAGTTCAATCTGGAAACACCATATATTTT. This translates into CASSLTVQSGNTIYF.

The CDR3: CASSPLQGLETNEKLFF. The CDR3 bases are TGTGCCAGCAGCCCCTTACAGGGGTTGGAAACTAATGAAAAACTGTTTTTT. The chain has TRBV3-1 (or the pseudogene TRBV3-2) and TRBJ1-4; 7 nucleotides line up with TRBD1. CDR1 LGHDT and CDR2 YNNKEL come from the germline V gene (reference sequence). Trimming took 4 bases from V and 1 from J; bases not matched to a gene: 9. There are 17 residues in the CDR3.

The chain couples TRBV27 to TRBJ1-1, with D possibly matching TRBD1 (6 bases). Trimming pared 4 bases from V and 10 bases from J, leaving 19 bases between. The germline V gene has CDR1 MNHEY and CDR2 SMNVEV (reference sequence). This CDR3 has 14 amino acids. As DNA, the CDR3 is TGTGCCAGCAGTTCTGGGGGGCCCTTTAGGGGAGCTTTCTTT. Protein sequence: CASSSGGPFRGAFF.

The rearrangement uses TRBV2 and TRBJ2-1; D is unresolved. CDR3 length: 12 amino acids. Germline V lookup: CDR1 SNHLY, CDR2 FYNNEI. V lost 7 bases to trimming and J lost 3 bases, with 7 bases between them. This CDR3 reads CASKADYNEQFF. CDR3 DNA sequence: TGTGCCAGCAAGGCAGACTACAATGAGCAGTTCTTC.

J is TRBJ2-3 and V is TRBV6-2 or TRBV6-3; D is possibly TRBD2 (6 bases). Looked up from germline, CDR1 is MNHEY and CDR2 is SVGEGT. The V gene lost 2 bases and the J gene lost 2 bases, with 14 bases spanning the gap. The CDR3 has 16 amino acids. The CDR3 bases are TGTGCCAGCAGTTACCAAGGGACTGCTTACACAGATACGCAGTATTTT. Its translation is CASSYQGTAYTDTQYF.

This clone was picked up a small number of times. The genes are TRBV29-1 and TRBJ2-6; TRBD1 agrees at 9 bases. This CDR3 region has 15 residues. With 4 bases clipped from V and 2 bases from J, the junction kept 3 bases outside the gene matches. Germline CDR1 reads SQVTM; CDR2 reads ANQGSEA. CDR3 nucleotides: TGCAGCGTTGCACAGGGGGCGGCTGGGGCCAACGTCCTGACTTTC. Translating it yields CSVAQGAAGANVLTF.

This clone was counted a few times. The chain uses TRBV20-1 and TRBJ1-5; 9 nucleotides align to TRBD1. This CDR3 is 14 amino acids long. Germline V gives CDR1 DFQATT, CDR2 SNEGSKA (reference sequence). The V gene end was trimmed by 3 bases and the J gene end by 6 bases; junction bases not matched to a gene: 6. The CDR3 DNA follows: TGCAGTGCTAGTCCAGACAGGGGGGGTCAGCCCCAGCATTTT. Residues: CSASPDRGGQPQHF.

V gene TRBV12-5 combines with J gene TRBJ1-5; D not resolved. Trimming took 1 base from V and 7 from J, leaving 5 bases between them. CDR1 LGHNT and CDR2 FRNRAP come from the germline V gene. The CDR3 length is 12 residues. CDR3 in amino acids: CASGLDQQPQHF. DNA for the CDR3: TGTGCTAGTGGTTTGGACCAACAGCCCCAGCATTTT.

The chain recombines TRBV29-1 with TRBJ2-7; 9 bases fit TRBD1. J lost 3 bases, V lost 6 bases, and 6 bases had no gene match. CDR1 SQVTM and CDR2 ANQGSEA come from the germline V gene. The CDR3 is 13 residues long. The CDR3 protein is CSVDRGSGYEQYF. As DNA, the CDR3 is TGCAGCGTGGACAGGGGATCGGGCTACGAGCAGTACTTC.

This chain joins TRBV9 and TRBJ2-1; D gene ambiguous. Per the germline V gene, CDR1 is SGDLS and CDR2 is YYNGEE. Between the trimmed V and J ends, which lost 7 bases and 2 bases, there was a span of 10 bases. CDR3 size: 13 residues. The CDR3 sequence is CASRGDPYNEQFF. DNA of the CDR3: TGTGCCAGCCGTGGAGACCCCTACAATGAGCAGTTCTTC.

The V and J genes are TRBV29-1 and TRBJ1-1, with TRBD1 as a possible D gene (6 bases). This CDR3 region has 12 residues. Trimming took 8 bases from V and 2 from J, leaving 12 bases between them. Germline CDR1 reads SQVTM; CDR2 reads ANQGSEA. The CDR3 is CSSRGHNTEAFF. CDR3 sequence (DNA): TGCAGCTCCAGGGGACACAACACTGAAGCTTTCTTT.

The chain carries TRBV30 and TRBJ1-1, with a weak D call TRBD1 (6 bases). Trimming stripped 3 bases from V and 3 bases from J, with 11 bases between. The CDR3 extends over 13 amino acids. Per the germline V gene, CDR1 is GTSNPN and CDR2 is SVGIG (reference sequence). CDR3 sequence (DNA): TGTGCCTGGAGAGCAACAGGGCACACTGAAGCTTTCTTT. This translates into CAWRATGHTEAFF.